Sequencing of this TCR beta chain was carried out in a study of cytomegalovirus exposure and HLA in healthy donors. Study results and limitations: With DRB1 most and HLA-C fewest, TCR association rates differed between HLA loci in a later analysis.

The PCR used 60 Vbeta and 13 Jbeta primers. Data came from immunoSEQ multiplex PCR; TCRdb stores just in-frame clones and leaves some out. Altogether around 180,000 clones are present, more than 65% being singletons, with the ten largest covering more than 0.5%. This clone was seen a single time. What it recognizes is unknown. This TCR came from a woman aged 45-65 years in good health and CMV-seronegative. The sample comprised PBMCs.

CDR3 in amino acids: CASIPLAGFTGELFF. CDR3 bases: TGTGCCAGCATCCCCCTTGCGGGTTTCACCGGGGAGCTGTTTTTT. The J gene is TRBJ2-2, the V gene TRBV2; D perhaps matches TRBD2 (5 bases). Trimming stripped 7 bases from V and 4 bases from J, with 16 bases between. Germline lookup yields CDR1 SNHLY and CDR2 FYNNEI. The CDR3 is 15 amino acids.